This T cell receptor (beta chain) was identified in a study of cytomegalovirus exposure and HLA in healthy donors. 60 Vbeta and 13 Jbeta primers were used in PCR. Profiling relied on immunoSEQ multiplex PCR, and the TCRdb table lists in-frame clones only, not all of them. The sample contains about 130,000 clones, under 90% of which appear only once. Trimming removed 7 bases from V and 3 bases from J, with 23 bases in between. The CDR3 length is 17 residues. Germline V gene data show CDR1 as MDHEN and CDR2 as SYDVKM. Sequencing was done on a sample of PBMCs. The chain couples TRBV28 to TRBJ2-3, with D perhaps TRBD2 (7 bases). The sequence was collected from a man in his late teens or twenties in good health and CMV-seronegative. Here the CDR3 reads CASKLWGGAIGTDTQYF. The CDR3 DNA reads TGTGCCAGCAAATTATGGGGGGGGGCGATTGGAACAGATACGCAGTATTTT.